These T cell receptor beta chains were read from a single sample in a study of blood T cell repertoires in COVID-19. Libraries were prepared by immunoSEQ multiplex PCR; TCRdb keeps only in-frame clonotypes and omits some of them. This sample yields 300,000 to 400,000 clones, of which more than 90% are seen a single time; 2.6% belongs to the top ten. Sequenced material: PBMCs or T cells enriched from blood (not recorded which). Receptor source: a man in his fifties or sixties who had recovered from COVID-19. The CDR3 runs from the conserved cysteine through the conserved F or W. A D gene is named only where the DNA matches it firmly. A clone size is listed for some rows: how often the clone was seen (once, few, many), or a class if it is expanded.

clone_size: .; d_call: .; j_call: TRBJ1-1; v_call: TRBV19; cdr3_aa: CASSIVFRVSYAFF; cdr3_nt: TGTGCCAGTAGTATAGTATTTCGGGTGTCCTACGCTTTCTTT
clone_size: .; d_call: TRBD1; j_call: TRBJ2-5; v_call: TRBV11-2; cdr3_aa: CASSLSTGGSETQYF; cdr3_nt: TGTGCCAGCAGCTTATCGACAGGGGGTTCGGAGACCCAGTACTTC
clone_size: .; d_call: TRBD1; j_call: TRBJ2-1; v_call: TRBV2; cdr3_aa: CASSRRQGASNEQFF; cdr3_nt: TGTGCCAGCAGCCGACGACAGGGGGCAAGCAATGAGCAGTTCTTC
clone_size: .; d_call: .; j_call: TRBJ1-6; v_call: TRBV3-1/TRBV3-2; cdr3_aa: CASSQLRGNSPLHF; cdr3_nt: TGTGCCAGCAGCCAACTAAGGGGAAATTCACCCCTCCACTTT
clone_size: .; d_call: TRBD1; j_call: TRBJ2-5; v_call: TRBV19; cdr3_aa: CASADRGLWETQYF; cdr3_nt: TGTGCCAGTGCTGACAGGGGGCTTTGGGAGACCCAGTACTTC
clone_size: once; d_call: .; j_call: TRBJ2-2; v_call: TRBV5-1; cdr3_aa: CASSLTTGNTGELFF; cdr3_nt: TGCGCCAGCAGCTTGACTACGGGGAACACCGGGGAGCTGTTTTTT
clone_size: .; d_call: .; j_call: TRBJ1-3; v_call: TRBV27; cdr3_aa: CASSHTSQVTSGNTIYF; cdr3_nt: TGTGCCAGCAGTCACACCTCACAGGTTACCTCTGGAAACACCATATATTTT
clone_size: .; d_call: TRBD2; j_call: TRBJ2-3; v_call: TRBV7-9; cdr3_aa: CASTKSALAGVADTQYF; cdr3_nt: TGTGCCAGCACCAAATCCGCCTTAGCGGGGGTTGCAGATACGCAGTATTTT
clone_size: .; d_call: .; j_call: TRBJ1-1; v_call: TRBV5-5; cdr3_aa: CASSLFVQSNTEAFF; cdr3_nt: TGTGCCAGCAGCTTGTTTGTCCAGTCGAACACTGAAGCTTTCTTT
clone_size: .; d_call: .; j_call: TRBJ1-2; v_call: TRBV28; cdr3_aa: CASSLSGNLNYGYTF; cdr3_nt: TGTGCCAGCAGTTTAAGTGGCAATTTGAACTATGGCTACACCTTC
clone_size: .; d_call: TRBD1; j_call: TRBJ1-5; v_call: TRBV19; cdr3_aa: CASKFWGQGGHGGNQPQHF; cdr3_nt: TGTGCCAGTAAGTTTTGGGGACAGGGGGGTCATGGCGGCAATCAGCCCCAGCATTTT
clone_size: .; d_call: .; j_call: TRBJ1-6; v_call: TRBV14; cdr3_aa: CASSQGGNSPLHF; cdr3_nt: TGTGCCAGCAGCCAGGGGGGGAATTCACCCCTCCACTTT
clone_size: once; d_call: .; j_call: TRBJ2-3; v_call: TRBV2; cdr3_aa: CASSGVGAGLEADTQYF; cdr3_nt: TGTGCCAGCAGTGGGGTTGGGGCGGGATTAGAGGCAGATACGCAGTATTTT
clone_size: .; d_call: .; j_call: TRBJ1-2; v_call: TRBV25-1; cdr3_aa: CASSDFGQTLNYGYTF; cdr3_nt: TGTGCCAGCAGTGATTTTGGACAGACCTTGAACTATGGCTACACCTTC
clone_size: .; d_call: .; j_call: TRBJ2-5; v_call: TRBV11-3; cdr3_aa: CASSLQQRVMETQYF; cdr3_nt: TGTGCCAGCAGCTTACAACAGAGAGTCATGGAGACCCAGTACTTC
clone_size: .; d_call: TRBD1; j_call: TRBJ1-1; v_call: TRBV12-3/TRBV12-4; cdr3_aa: CASFRTGWTEAFF; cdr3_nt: TGTGCCAGCTTCCGGACAGGGTGGACTGAAGCTTTCTTT
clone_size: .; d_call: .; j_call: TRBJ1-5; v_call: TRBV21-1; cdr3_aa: CASSKKNPGQPQHF; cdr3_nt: TGTGCCAGCAGCAAAAAAAATCCCGGTCAGCCCCAGCATTTT
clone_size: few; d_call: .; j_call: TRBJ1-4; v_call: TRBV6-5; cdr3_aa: CASSTGGGSEKLFF; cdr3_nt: TGTGCCAGCAGCACCGGGGGAGGGAGTGAAAAACTGTTTTTT
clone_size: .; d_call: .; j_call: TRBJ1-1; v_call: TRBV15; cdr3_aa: CATSRDRGTEAFF; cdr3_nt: TGTGCCACCAGCAGAGATCGAGGCACTGAAGCTTTCTTT
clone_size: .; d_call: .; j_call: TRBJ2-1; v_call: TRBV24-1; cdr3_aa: CATTRGDRRNNEQFF; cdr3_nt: TGTGCCACCACCCGTGGTGATCGGCGGAACAATGAGCAGTTCTTC
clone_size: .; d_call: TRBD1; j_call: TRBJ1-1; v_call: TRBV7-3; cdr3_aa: CASSLPLGDRGLMNTEAFF; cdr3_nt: TGTGCCAGCAGCTTACCACTAGGGGACAGGGGCCTCATGAACACTGAAGCTTTCTTT
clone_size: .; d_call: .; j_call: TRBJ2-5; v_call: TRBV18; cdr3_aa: CASSPGDQETQYF; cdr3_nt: TGTGCCAGCTCACCAGGAGACCAAGAGACCCAGTACTTC
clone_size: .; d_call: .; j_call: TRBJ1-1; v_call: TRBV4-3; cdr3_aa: CASSLNRLPNTEAFF; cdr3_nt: TGCGCCAGCAGCCTAAACAGGCTTCCAAACACTGAAGCTTTCTTT
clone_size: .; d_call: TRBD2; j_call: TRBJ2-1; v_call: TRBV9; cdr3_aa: CASSASGGEYNEQFF; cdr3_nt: TGTGCCAGCAGCGCAAGCGGGGGGGAGTACAATGAGCAGTTCTTC
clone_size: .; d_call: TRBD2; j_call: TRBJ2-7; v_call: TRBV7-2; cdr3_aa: CASSLGGLASYEQYF; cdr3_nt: TGTGCCAGCAGCTTAGGGGGACTAGCGTCCTACGAGCAGTACTTC
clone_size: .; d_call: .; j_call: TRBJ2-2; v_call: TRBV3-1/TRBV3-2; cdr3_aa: CASRFPRGKNTGELFF; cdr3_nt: TGTGCCAGCCGATTCCCTCGCGGCAAGAACACCGGGGAGCTGTTTTTT
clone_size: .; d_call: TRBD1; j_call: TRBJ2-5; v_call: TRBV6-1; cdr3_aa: CASSEFFIVDRAQETQYF; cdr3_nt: TGTGCCAGCAGTGAATTTTTCATAGTGGACAGGGCTCAAGAGACCCAGTACTTC